This entry lists 32 T cell receptor beta chains sequenced from one sample in a study of blood T cell repertoires in COVID-19. Only in-frame clones appear in the TCRdb table, and some are missing; sequencing was by immunoSEQ multiplex PCR. The table lists hundreds of thousands of clones, approximately 88% of them singletons. The sequencing sample was made of PBMCs or T cells enriched from blood (not recorded which). The receptors come from a woman aged 40 to 50 with acute COVID-19.

This chain links TRBV15 with TRBJ2-6; TRBD2 matches 8 bases. The CDR3 has 16 residues. After removal of 1 base from V and 2 bases from J, the junction contained 1 base not matched to a gene. Germline loops: CDR1 LNHNV, CDR2 YYDKDF (reference sequence). The CDR3 loop reads CATSRALAAGANVLTF. CDR3 nucleotides: TGTGCCACCAGCAGAGCACTAGCGGCTGGGGCCAACGTCCTGACTTTC. The variable domain in full, completed from reference TRBV15 and TRBJ2-6, reads DAMVIQNPRYQVTQFGKPVTLSCSQTLNHNVMYWYQQKSSQAPKLLFHYYDKDFNNEADTPDNFQSRRPNTSFCFLDIRSPGLGDTAMYLCATSRALAAGANVLTFGAGSRLTVL.

The V and J genes are TRBV19 and TRBJ1-6, with TRBD1 matching 7 bases. The germline V gene has CDR1 LNHDA and CDR2 SQIVND (reference sequence). There are 16 residues in the CDR3. V dropped 3 bases and J dropped 10; count of bases not matched to a gene: 12. CDR3 sequence reads: CASSIGVETGNSPLHF. The DNA for the CDR3 is TGTGCCAGTAGTATTGGGGTTGAGACAGGGAACTCACCCCTCCACTTT.

The genes are TRBV6-5 and TRBJ2-2, with TRBD1 identical over 7 bases. The CDR3 spans 16 residues. The V and J ends lost 2 bases and 4 bases, in that order; junction bases with no gene match: 7. Germline V gene sequence: CDR1 MNHEY, CDR2 SVGAGI. In DNA, the CDR3 is TGTGCCAGCAGTTACCCTAAGGGGGCGGGCACCGGGGAGCTGTTTTTT. Translation gives CASSYPKGAGTGELFF.

Details on this clone: One end of the junction varies from germline; a read error may be responsible. The V gene is TRBV12-5, the J gene TRBJ2-5; D not resolved. CDR1 LGHNT and CDR2 FRNRAP come from the germline V gene. There are 14 residues in the CDR3. The DNA of the CDR3 is TGTGCTAGTGGTTTGGACTATTTCCAAGCGACCCAGTACTTC. Amino acid sequence: CASGLDYFQATQYF.

The rearrangement uses TRBV4-1 and TRBJ2-2; TRBD1 matches 9 bases. The germline V gene has CDR1 MGHRA and CDR2 YSYEKL. The CDR3 covers 17 residues. V was pared by 3 bases and J by 7 bases, with 12 bases of the junction left unmatched. CDR3 in amino acids: CASSHPDATGGFGELFF. The CDR3 DNA follows: TGCGCCAGCAGCCACCCTGACGCGACAGGGGGTTTCGGGGAGCTGTTTTTT.

The V gene is TRBV5-1, the J gene TRBJ2-5, with D perhaps matching TRBD2 (6 bases). This CDR3 is 17 amino acids long. CDR1 and CDR2 from the germline V gene are SGHRS and YFSETQ. Trimming shortened V by 0 bases and J by 1 base, and 16 bases separated the two germline ends. The CDR3 nucleotides read TGCGCCAGCAGCTTGGGTGGGGGTAGCGGATCCCAAGAGACCCAGTACTTC. This sequence encodes CASSLGGGSGSQETQYF.

The chain employs TRBV19 and TRBJ1-2; perhaps TRBD1 as D (5 bases). The V gene's germline CDR1 is LNHDA and CDR2 SQIVND (reference sequence). Trimming took 3 bases from V and 4 from J, leaving 9 bases between them. This CDR3 region has 13 residues. CDR3 sequence: CASSIPTAYGYTF. The CDR3 DNA sequence: TGTGCCAGTAGTATCCCGACAGCCTATGGCTACACCTTC.

The CDR3 DNA reads as TGCGCCAGCAGCAATGGGGGGGCGGCTGGAAACACCATATATTTT. It specifies CASSNGGAAGNTIYF. The chain employs TRBV5-1 and TRBJ1-3; a weak D match, TRBD1 (6 bases). Germline CDR1 reads SGHRS; CDR2 reads YFSETQ. The CDR3 is 15 residues long. V lost 4 bases, J lost 2 bases, and 13 bases lay in between.

J is TRBJ2-5 and V is TRBV12-3 or TRBV12-4; TRBD2 is a possible D gene (5 bases). The CDR3 is 12 amino acids. V was pared by 9 bases and J by 0 bases, with 8 bases between. The CDR3 DNA sequence: TGTGCCAGAAAGCGGAACCAAGAGACCCAGTACTTC. This encodes CARKRNQETQYF.

The V call is TRBV7-9, the J call TRBJ2-7; D is possibly TRBD1 (6 bases). V dropped 6 bases and J dropped 2 bases, with 14 bases sitting between them. CDR3 length equals 14 residues. The germline V gene has CDR1 SEHNR and CDR2 FQNEAQ (reference sequence). The DNA for the CDR3 is TGTGCCAGCAGGCAATGGGACATCCCCTACGAGCAGTACTTC. Translated, it gives CASRQWDIPYEQYF.

The V call is TRBV9, the J call TRBJ1-4; perhaps TRBD1 as D (6 bases). Germline V gene lookup returns CDR1 SGDLS and CDR2 YYNGEE. The CDR3 covers 15 residues. The ends were cut back, 3 bases at V and 7 bases at J, with 16 bases in the middle. CDR3 sequence reads: CASSALTGGSEKLFF. CDR3 in DNA: TGTGCCAGCAGCGCGCTGACAGGCGGGAGTGAAAAACTGTTTTTT.

CDR3 loop: CASSLVYGLLDSEQFF. CDR3 nucleotide sequence: TGTGCCAGCAGCTTAGTGTACGGACTCCTAGATAGTGAGCAGTTCTTC. The rearrangement links TRBV7-9 to TRBJ2-1; D is perhaps TRBD2 (5 bases). The V gene's germline CDR1 is SEHNR and CDR2 FQNEAQ (reference sequence). The CDR3 has 16 amino acids. Trimming pared 1 base from V and 9 bases from J, leaving 19 bases between. The variable domain in full, with the rest retrieved from reference TRBV7-9 and TRBJ2-1, is DTGVSQNPRHKITKRGQNVTFRCDPISEHNRLYWYRQTLGQGPEFLTYFQNEAQLEKSRLLSDRFSAERPKGSFSTLEIQRTEQGDSAMYLCASSLVYGLLDSEQFFGPGTRLTVL.

V usage is TRBV9 and J usage is TRBJ1-2, with 9 bases lining up with TRBD1. The V gene's germline CDR1 is SGDLS and CDR2 YYNGEE. The CDR3 spans 16 residues. V trimming: 3 bases; J trimming: 5 bases; junction bases outside the gene matches: 11. The CDR3 region is CASSARGGDRAYGYTF. The CDR3 DNA follows: TGTGCCAGCAGCGCCAGAGGGGGGGACAGGGCTTATGGCTACACCTTC.

This sequence joins TRBV2 and TRBJ2-7; TRBD1 matches 11 bases. The CDR3 sequence is 15 residues long. Trimming cost V 6 bases and J 4 bases; bases outside gene matches: 8. In germline, CDR1 is SNHLY, CDR2 FYNNEI. The CDR3 is CASRSSGTGGYEQYF. CDR3 in DNA: TGTGCCAGCAGAAGTTCCGGGACAGGGGGTTACGAGCAGTACTTC.

The rearrangement links TRBV6-5 to TRBJ2-3; D not certain. V lost 6 bases and J lost 0, with 10 bases in between. The CDR3 loop spans 14 amino acids. From germline, CDR1 is MNHEY and CDR2 SVGAGI. CDR3 in amino acids: CASSRGTSTDTQYF. The CDR3 DNA is TGTGCCAGCAGCCGTGGCACGAGCACAGATACGCAGTATTTT.

The V gene is TRBV7-9, the J gene TRBJ1-2; D gene uncertain. Germline CDR1 and CDR2: SEHNR and FQNEAQ (reference sequence). The germline V and J ends were trimmed by 7 bases and 4 bases, with 19 bases remaining between them. This CDR3 has 15 amino acids. The CDR3 DNA reads as TGTGCCAGCACCTTTTGGGCCACAGCCTCCTATGGCTACACCTTC. Translated, it gives CASTFWATASYGYTF.

This rearrangement joins TRBV7-6 to TRBJ2-3; TRBD1 matches at 8 bases. The CDR3 is 16 amino acids. V lost 1 base and J lost 2; bases outside the gene matches: 5. Germline CDR1 and CDR2: SGHVS and FNYEAQ. The CDR3 DNA follows: TGTGCCAGCAGCTTAGTCCAGGGGGCCCCCACAGATACGCAGTATTTT. Translating it yields CASSLVQGAPTDTQYF.

Written as DNA, the CDR3 is TGTGCCAGCAGCCGCGGACTAGCGGGGGGGGTAGGCACAGATACGCAGTATTTT. This translates into CASSRGLAGGVGTDTQYF. The chain combines TRBV3-1 (or the pseudogene TRBV3-2) with TRBJ2-3, with 15 bases matching TRBD2. This CDR3 contains 18 residues. In germline, CDR1 is LGHDT, CDR2 YNNKEL (reference sequence). After removal of 4 bases from V and 1 base from J, the junction contained 6 bases not matched to a gene.

CDR3 sequence (DNA): TGTGCCAGCAGCCCGGGTGGTATTTTTGGAAACACCATATATTTT. This gives the protein CASSPGGIFGNTIYF. The chain couples TRBV14 to TRBJ1-3; no clear D. Trimming took off 4 bases at V and 3 bases at J, with 13 bases between the two ends. The V gene's germline CDR1 is SGHDN and CDR2 FVKESK. The CDR3 consists of 15 residues.

This chain connects TRBV5-5 to TRBJ1-4; no definite D call. The CDR3 sequence is 14 residues long. Trimming pared 1 base from V and 8 bases from J, leaving 12 bases between. Germline V lookup: CDR1 SGHKS, CDR2 YYEKEE (reference sequence). The CDR3 DNA is TGTGCCAGCAGCTTGTTACAGAGCCGGGAAAAACTGTTTTTT. It yields the protein CASSLLQSREKLFF. The variable domain in full, completed from reference TRBV5-5 and TRBJ1-4, reads DAGVTQSPTHLIKTRGQQVTLRCSPISGHKSVSWYQQVLGQGPQFIFQYYEKEERGRGNFPDRFSARQFPNYSSELNVNALLLGDSALYLCASSLLQSREKLFFGSGTQLSVL.

The chain has TRBV4-1 and TRBJ2-7, with 10 bases that match TRBD2. This CDR3 is 18 amino acids long. Germline CDR1 MGHRA, CDR2 YSYEKL. The V gene end was trimmed by 0 bases and the J gene end by 1 base; junction bases not matched to a gene: 9. The CDR3 here is CASSQDLPSGRRSYEQYF. CDR3 in DNA: TGCGCCAGCAGCCAAGATCTGCCTAGCGGGAGACGATCCTACGAGCAGTACTTC.

This chain joins TRBV11-3 and TRBJ2-2, with D possibly matching TRBD2 (7 bases). The CDR3 totals 14 residues. V was clipped by 3 bases and J by 7 bases, with 12 bases between them. Germline V lookup: CDR1 SGHNT, CDR2 YENEEA. The CDR3 region is CASSFGGPLGELFF. For the CDR3, the DNA is TGTGCCAGCAGCTTCGGGGGGCCTCTCGGGGAGCTGTTTTTT.

As DNA, the CDR3 is TGTGCCAGCAGCTTGGAGGGGGCCAGGGAGCAGTACTTC. Protein: CASSLEGAREQYF. V and J are TRBV7-6 and TRBJ2-7; perhaps TRBD1 as D (7 bases). Germline V lookup: CDR1 SGHVS, CDR2 FNYEAQ. V was shortened by 3 bases and J by 7 bases, with 13 bases between the two germline ends. The CDR3 is 13 residues long.

The V gene is TRBV5-1, the J gene TRBJ1-1; 8 nucleotides match TRBD1. The CDR3 length is 13 residues. V gave up 7 bases and J gave up 0 bases; unmatched junction bases: 2. Germline CDR1 and CDR2: SGHRS and YFSETQ. CDR3 sequence: CASGQGMNTEAFF. The CDR3 DNA is TGCGCCAGCGGACAGGGAATGAACACTGAAGCTTTCTTT.

The chain has TRBV10-1 and TRBJ2-7; 10 bases fit TRBD1. V shed 6 bases and J 12 bases; nucleotides not matched to a gene: 5. CDR1 is WNHNN and CDR2 is SYGVQD in the germline V gene (reference sequence). The CDR3 consists of 11 residues. The CDR3 loop is CASSGDRGLYF. The CDR3 nucleotides are TGCGCCAGCAGCGGGGACAGGGGTTTGTACTTC.

This clone showed up just once. CDR3 amino acids: CASSLGTANQPQHF. Here the CDR3 DNA reads TGTGCCAGCAGTTTAGGGACTGCTAATCAGCCCCAGCATTTT. The chain joins TRBV28 to TRBJ1-5; tentatively, D is TRBD1 (5 bases). The CDR3 is 14 residues long. Germline V gives CDR1 MDHEN, CDR2 SYDVKM. Trimming shortened V by 2 bases and J by 4 bases, and 9 bases separated the two germline ends.

The chain combines TRBV6-5 with TRBJ1-2; possibly TRBD1 for D (5 bases). CDR3 length equals 14 residues. CDR1 is MNHEY and CDR2 is SVGAGI in the germline V gene. The CDR3: CAKTGGGPNYGYTF. In nucleotides, the CDR3 is TGTGCTAAAACCGGGGGAGGGCCTAACTATGGCTACACCTTC.

The chain combines TRBV5-1 with TRBJ2-1; 7 bases align to TRBD1. Germline values: CDR1 SGHRS, CDR2 YFSETQ. J was trimmed by 0 bases and V by 4 bases; bases with no gene match: 10. The CDR3 sequence is 17 residues long. DNA for the CDR3: TGCGCCAGCAGCCCGCGGATCCGGGACAGCTCCTACAATGAGCAGTTCTTC. Protein sequence: CASSPRIRDSSYNEQFF.

Of note for this clone: This sample includes further DNA sequences coding for the same CDR3. The chain couples TRBV11-2 to TRBJ1-5; no clear D gene. V was clipped by 1 base and J by 7 bases, with 8 bases between them. The CDR3 is made up of 13 amino acids. The germline V gene has CDR1 SGHAT and CDR2 FQNNGV. CDR3 region: CASSLGPGQPQHF. The CDR3, as DNA: TGTGCCAGCAGCTTAGGCCCGGGGCAGCCCCAGCATTTT. The full variable domain, with the rest looked up from reference TRBV11-2 and TRBJ1-5, is EAGVAQSPRYKIIEKRQSVAFWCNPISGHATLYWYQQILGQGPKLLIQFQNNGVVDDSQLPKDRFSAERLKGVDSTLKIQPAKLEDSAVYLCASSLGPGQPQHFGDGTRLSIL.

The chain joins TRBV5-4 to TRBJ2-7; D unresolved. Germline CDR1 and CDR2: SGHNT and YYREEE (reference sequence). Trimming removed 4 bases at V and 7 bases at J, with 9 bases between. The CDR3 runs 11 residues. This CDR3 reads CASSRGGEQYF. The CDR3 DNA sequence: TGTGCCAGCAGCAGAGGTGGGGAGCAGTACTTC. Together with reference TRBV5-4 and TRBJ2-7, the CDR3 gives the full variable domain: ETGVTQSPTHLIKTRGQQVTLRCSSQSGHNTVSWYQQALGQGPQFIFQYYREEENGRGNFPPRFSGLQFPNYSSELNVNALELDDSALYLCASSRGGEQYFGPGTRLTVT.

CDR3 bases: TGTGCCAGTAGTGAGGTAAGACAGGGAGTTTACGAGCAGTACTTC. Protein: CASSEVRQGVYEQYF. J is TRBJ2-7 and V is TRBV19, with TRBD1 identical over 7 bases. The CDR3 is 15 amino acids. The J segment lost 4 bases and the V segment lost 5 bases, leaving 11 bases of the junction unmatched. Germline V gene data show CDR1 as LNHDA and CDR2 as SQIVND (reference sequence).

The chain combines TRBV24-1 with TRBJ2-7; 11 nucleotides agree with TRBD1. V shed 4 bases, J shed 1 base, and the junction held 2 bases outside the gene matches. The CDR3 totals 15 residues. In germline, CDR1 is KGHDR, CDR2 SFDVKD. The DNA for the CDR3 is TGTGCCACCAGTGAGGGACAGGGGGTGTCCTACGAGCAGTACTTC. Translating it yields CATSEGQGVSYEQYF.